This T cell receptor beta chain was observed in a study of control samples from healthy donors and cancer patients (TCRdb year 2020). A remark on this clone: Its antigen is not yet known. Base qualities are not provided; no much larger clone lies one nucleotide away.

The germline V gene (reference sequence) yields LNHDA for CDR1 and SQIVND for CDR2. Inclusive of the bounding cysteine and phenylalanine, the CDR3 is 16 residues long. Only the CDR3 region is kept as DNA, spanning 48 bases read in frame from base 1. The library was prepared using the immunoSEQ multiplex PCR assay. What TCRdb holds here is the immuneACCESS table cut down to in-frame rearrangements. Part of the clones is not present; checked against another copy, under half of the missing clones reflect an unresolved V gene, and the others are unexplained. The table for this sample lists more than 140,000 clones; around 90% of them were counted only once. The ten largest clonotypes hold 5.5% to 9% of the sample.

The rearranged chain carries TRBV19 and TRBJ1-5, with 12 bases matching TRBD1. The receptor's source is a young man in good health. Material: blood. In nucleotides, the sequence is TGTGCTCATACCGGGACAGGGGGCGATAAGAGCCAGCCCCAGCATTTT. Its translation is CAHTGTGGDKSQPQHF.